This TCR beta chain was profiled in a study of T cell responses to AZD1222 COVID-19 vaccine. This CDR3 comprises 13 residues. Looked up from germline, CDR1 is GTSNPN and CDR2 is SVGIG (reference sequence). The germline V and J ends were trimmed by 3 bases and 9 bases, with 15 bases remaining between them. Overall study findings and caveats: Sampling that yielded the repertoires occurred only after the peak T cell response.

The table came from immunoSEQ multiplex PCR; TCRdb's copy has only in-frame clones and leaves some out. The data hold approximately 67,000 clones, with around four fifths observed a single time. A remark on this clone: The antigen remains undetermined.

V usage is TRBV30 and J usage is TRBJ2-1; TRBD1 or TRBD2 may be the D gene (7 bases each). The sequence was collected from an adult in good health. The specimen comprised peripheral blood, sampled on day 0 of AZD1222 vaccination. The CDR3 here is CAWSRGGQGEQFF. The CDR3 region has the DNA TGTGCCTGGAGCAGGGGGGGACAAGGTGAGCAGTTCTTC. Filled out from reference TRBV30 and TRBJ2-1, the complete variable domain reads SQTIHQWPATLVQPVGSPLSLECTVEGTSNPNLYWYRQAAGRGLQLLFYSVGIGQISSEVPQNLSASRPQDRQFILSSKKLLLSDSGFYLCAWSRGGQGEQFFGPGTRLTVL.